The 8 T cell receptor beta chains given below trace back to one sample, sequenced in a study of post-analysis software for immune sequencing data. TCR beta libraries were prepared from cDNA with unique molecular identifiers. TCRdb reprocessed the PCR reads via MiXCR and lists one record per CDR3 protein. The sample includes under 900,000 distinct CDR3 sequences, about 50% of them seen just once. Study-level points and caveats: Patients had higher frequencies than controls of about five TRBV segments, including TRBV5-6, TRBV5-1 and TRBV20-1.

These receptors' antigens are unknown. Material: blood. The receptors were gathered from a girl aged 5 to 17 with multiple sclerosis.

V gene TRBV5-5 combines with J gene TRBJ1-2; D not certain. This CDR3 is built from 13 residues. V was cut by 1 base and J by 3 bases, with 7 bases left in between. CDR1 SGHKS and CDR2 YYEKEE come from the germline V gene (reference sequence). CDR3 bases: TGTGCCAGCAGCTTGCGGAGTTACTATGGCTACACCTTC. This codes for CASSLRSYYGYTF.

The V and J genes are TRBV29-1 and TRBJ1-1; D is uncertain. CDR1 and CDR2 from the germline V gene are SQVTM and ANQGSEA. This CDR3 is 15 amino acids long. Trimming removed 7 bases at V and 3 bases at J, with 21 bases between. The CDR3 nucleotides read TGCAGCGCCGCCCAAGGGTCCCCCTCCTACACTGAAGCTTTCTTT. It codes for CSAAQGSPSYTEAFF. The full variable domain, completed using reference TRBV29-1 and TRBJ1-1, is SAVISQKPSRDICQRGTSLTIQCQVDSQVTMMFWYRQQPGQSLTLIATANQGSEATYESGFVIDKFPISRPNLTFSTLTVSNMSPEDSSIYLCSAAQGSPSYTEAFFGQGTRLTVV.

The chain employs TRBV29-1 and TRBJ1-5; D not resolved. This CDR3 region has 12 residues. Deletions cut 2 bases from V and 6 bases from J, with 8 bases between. Germline V CDR1 and CDR2: SQVTM, ANQGSEA. The CDR3 DNA reads as TGCAGCGTTGAATTTTCGGGTCAGCCCCAGCATTTT. The encoded protein is CSVEFSGQPQHF.

The chain combines TRBV20-1 with TRBJ2-7; TRBD1 agrees at 9 bases. V trimming: 3 bases; J trimming: 3 bases; junction bases outside the gene matches: 6. The CDR3 consists of 14 residues. In germline, CDR1 is DFQATT, CDR2 SNEGSKA (reference sequence). The CDR3 loop is CSASEQGAYYEQYF. The DNA of the CDR3 is TGCAGTGCTAGCGAACAGGGGGCTTACTACGAGCAGTACTTC.

There are a few counts of this clonotype. The DNA of the CDR3 is TGTGCCAGCAGTCTGGGGACAGGGGGCGAAAAACTGTTTTTT. Amino acids: CASSLGTGGEKLFF. This chain connects TRBV12-3 or TRBV12-4 to TRBJ1-4, with TRBD1 matching 12 bases. The V segment lost 5 bases and the J segment 8 bases; nucleotides outside the gene matches: 3. This CDR3 spans 14 amino acids.

This clonotype has only a few counts. The CDR3, as DNA: TGTGCCAGCAGTGGTAGCGGATCCTACGAGCAGTACTTC. Protein: CASSGSGSYEQYF. V is TRBV7-6 and J is TRBJ2-7; maybe TRBD2 (6 bases). This CDR3 contains 13 residues. Trimming stripped 6 bases from V and 1 base from J, with 10 bases between. The V gene's germline CDR1 is SGHVS and CDR2 FNYEAQ.

This clonotype was detected a few times. The gene calls are TRBV5-1 and TRBJ2-5; D is unclear. The CDR3 contains 15 residues. V lost 0 bases and J 5 bases, leaving 14 bases between the germline ends. CDR1 is SGHRS and CDR2 is YFSETQ in the germline V gene. The CDR3 spells CASSLAEVFRETQYF. DNA for the CDR3: TGCGCCAGCAGCTTGGCCGAGGTATTTCGGGAGACCCAGTACTTC. The whole variable domain, filled in from reference TRBV5-1 and TRBJ2-5, reads KAGVTQTPRYLIKTRGQQVTLSCSPISGHRSVSWYQQTPGQGLQFLFEYFSETQRNKGNFPGRFSGRQFSNSRSEMNVSTLELGDSALYLCASSLAEVFRETQYFGPGTRLLVL.

The chain carries TRBV14 and TRBJ2-1; D is undetermined. This CDR3 comprises 15 residues. Trimming took off 6 bases at V and 7 bases at J, with 19 bases between the two ends. Per germline, CDR1 SGHDN and CDR2 FVKESK. CDR3 loop: CASSSRVNRRNEQFF. The CDR3 DNA is TGTGCCAGCAGTTCTCGGGTCAACCGTAGGAATGAGCAGTTCTTC.